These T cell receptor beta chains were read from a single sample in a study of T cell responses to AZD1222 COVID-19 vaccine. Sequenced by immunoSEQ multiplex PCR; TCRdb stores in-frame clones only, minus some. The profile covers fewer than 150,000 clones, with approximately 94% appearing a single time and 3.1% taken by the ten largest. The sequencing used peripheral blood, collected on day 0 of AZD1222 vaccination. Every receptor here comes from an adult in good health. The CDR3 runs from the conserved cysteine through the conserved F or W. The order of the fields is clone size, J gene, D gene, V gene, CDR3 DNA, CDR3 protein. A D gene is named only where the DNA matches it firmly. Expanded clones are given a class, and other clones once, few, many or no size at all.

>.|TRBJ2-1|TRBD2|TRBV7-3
TGTGCCAGCAGCGAGCAAGGGACTAGCGGGAGTATGGGTGAGCAGTTCTTC
CASSEQGTSGSMGEQFF
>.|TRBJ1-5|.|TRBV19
TGTGCCAGTAGAGGACAAGGGAATCAGCCCCAGCATTTT
CASRGQGNQPQHF
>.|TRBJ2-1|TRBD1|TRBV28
TGTGCCAGCAGTATCCGACAGGGCGCGCAGTTCTTC
CASSIRQGAQFF
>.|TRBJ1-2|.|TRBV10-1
TGCGCCAGGTTGGCTCATGGGGACTATCACTATGGCTACACCTTC
CARLAHGDYHYGYTF
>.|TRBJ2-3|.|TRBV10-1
TGCGCCAGCAGCTCAGGGTCCACAGATACGCAGTATTTT
CASSSGSTDTQYF
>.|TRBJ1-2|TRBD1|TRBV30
TGTGCCTGGAGTCGGACAGGGCTGGGCTACACCTTC
CAWSRTGLGYTF
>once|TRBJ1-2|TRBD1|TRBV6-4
TGTGCCAGCAGTGAGCAGCCGGGACAGGGAAGAGGCTACACCTTC
CASSEQPGQGRGYTF
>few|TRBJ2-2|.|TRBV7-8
TGTGCCAGCAGCTGGGGGACATCCTCAGGGGAGCTGTTTTTT
CASSWGTSSGELFF
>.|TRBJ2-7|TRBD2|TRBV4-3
TGCGCCAGCAGCCAGGCCGGGACTAGCGTCTACGAGCAGTACTTC
CASSQAGTSVYEQYF
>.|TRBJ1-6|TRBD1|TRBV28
TGTGCCAGCAGTTTGACAGGGGAGTATTCACCCCTCCACTTT
CASSLTGEYSPLHF
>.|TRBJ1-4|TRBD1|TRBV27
TGTGCCAGCAGTGTGGACAGGCTAGGATTAGGTGAAAAACTGTTTTTT
CASSVDRLGLGEKLFF
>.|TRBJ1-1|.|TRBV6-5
TGTGCCAGCAGCGTAGGGACGGGGAACACTGAAGCTTTCTTT
CASSVGTGNTEAFF
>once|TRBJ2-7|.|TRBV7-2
TGTGCCAGCAGCTCGTCCCATAGCGGATCCTACGAGCAGTACTTC
CASSSSHSGSYEQYF
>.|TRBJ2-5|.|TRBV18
TGTGCCAGCTCTATCTTGGACCAAGAGACCCAGTACTTC
CASSILDQETQYF
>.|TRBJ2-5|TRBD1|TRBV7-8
TGTGCCAGCAGCCGGGGACAGCAAGAGACCCAGTACTTC
CASSRGQQETQYF
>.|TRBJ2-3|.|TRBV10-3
TGTGCCATCACCTACTACGACCCTAGCACAGATACGCAGTATTTT
CAITYYDPSTDTQYF
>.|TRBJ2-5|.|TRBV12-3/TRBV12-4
TGTGCCAGCAGTTTTTCGGATCAAGAGACCCAGTACTTC
CASSFSDQETQYF
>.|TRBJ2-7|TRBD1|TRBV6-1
TGTGCCAGCAGGGAACGAGACAGGGGTTGGTACTTC
CASRERDRGWYF
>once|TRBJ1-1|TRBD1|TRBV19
TGTGCCAGTAGAGGACAGGGGATCGGCACTGAAGCTTTCTTT
CASRGQGIGTEAFF
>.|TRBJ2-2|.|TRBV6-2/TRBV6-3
TGTGCCAGCAGCAGGACGGCCGGGGAGCTGTTTTTT
CASSRTAGELFF
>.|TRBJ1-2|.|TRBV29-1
TGCAGCGGTCGATCGGGGGACTATGGCTACACCTTC
CSGRSGDYGYTF
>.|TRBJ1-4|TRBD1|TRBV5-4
TGTGCCAGCAGCTTCGGGACAGGGAGAGCAGAAAAACTGTTTTTT
CASSFGTGRAEKLFF
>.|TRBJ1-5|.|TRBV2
TGTGCCAGCAGGATAGGGAGTAGCAATCAGCCCCAGCATTTT
CASRIGSSNQPQHF
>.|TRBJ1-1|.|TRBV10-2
TGCGCCAGCAGTGATGGGGGAGGGTACTCTGAAGCTTTCTTT
CASSDGGGYSEAFF
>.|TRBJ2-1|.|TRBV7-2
TGTGCCAGCAGCTTAGCCCCTTCGAGTAATGAGCAGTTCTTC
CASSLAPSSNEQFF
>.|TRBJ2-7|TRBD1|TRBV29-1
TGCAGCGTTGGACAGGGGGCCAACGAGCAGTACTTC
CSVGQGANEQYF
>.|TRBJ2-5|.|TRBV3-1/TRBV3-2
TGTGCCAGCAAGGTACAAGAGACCCAGTACTTC
CASKVQETQYF
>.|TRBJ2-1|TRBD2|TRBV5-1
TGCGCCAGCAGCCCCTCGTCGGGAGGTGGCTACAATGAGCAGTTCTTC
CASSPSSGGGYNEQFF
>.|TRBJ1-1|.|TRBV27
TGTGCCAGCAGTTTATCGGGGGAATGGGGTGAAGCTTTCTTT
CASSLSGEWGEAFF
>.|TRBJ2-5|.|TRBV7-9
TGTGCCAGCAGCTTAGGTTTTGGGGTTGAGACCCAGTACTTC
CASSLGFGVETQYF
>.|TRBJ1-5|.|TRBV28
TGTGCCAGCAGTTTCGTGGTGACCAATCAGCCCCAGCATTTT
CASSFVVTNQPQHF
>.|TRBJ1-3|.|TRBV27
TGTGCCAGCGCTGATGGGGGAATTGGAAACACCATATATTTT
CASADGGIGNTIYF
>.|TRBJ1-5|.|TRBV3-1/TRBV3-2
TGTGCCAGCAGCCAAGAAATCGGGCGTCAGCCCCAGCATTTT
CASSQEIGRQPQHF
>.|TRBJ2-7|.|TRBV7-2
TGTGCCAGCAGCTTAGCCAGTCCCTACGAGCAGTACTTC
CASSLASPYEQYF
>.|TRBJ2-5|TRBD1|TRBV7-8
TGTGCCAGCAGCCCGGGACAGGGGGCTGTTTGGGAGACCCAGTACTTC
CASSPGQGAVWETQYF
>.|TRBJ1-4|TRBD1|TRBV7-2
TGTGCCAGCAGCACGGGGACAGGATTCAAGGAAAAACTGTTTTTT
CASSTGTGFKEKLFF
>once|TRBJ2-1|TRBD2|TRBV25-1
TGTGCCAGCAGTGAATCCTCCCGACTAGCGGGAGCCTACAATGAGCAGTTCTTC
CASSESSRLAGAYNEQFF
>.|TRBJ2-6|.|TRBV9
TGTGCCAGCAGCTCCCAAGGAGGCGTCCTGACTTTC
CASSSQGGVLTF
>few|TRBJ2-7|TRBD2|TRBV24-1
TGTGCCACCAGTGAGTTCTTACTAGCGGGAGTAGCGTACGAGCAGTACTTC
CATSEFLLAGVAYEQYF
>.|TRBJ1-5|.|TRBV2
TGTGCCAGCAGTGAAAAGTCTCTTTATCAGCCCCAGCATTTT
CASSEKSLYQPQHF
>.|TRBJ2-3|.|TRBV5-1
TGCGCCAGCCGCAGAGGGGGGAGCACAGATACGCAGTATTTT
CASRRGGSTDTQYF
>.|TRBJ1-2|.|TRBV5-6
TGTGCCAGCACCATGGGTCGGGGCTATGGCTACACCTTC
CASTMGRGYGYTF
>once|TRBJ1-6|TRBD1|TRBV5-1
TGCGCCAGCAGCTTGGGGGACAGTTATGGTTCACCCCTCCACTTT
CASSLGDSYGSPLHF
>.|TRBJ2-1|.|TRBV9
TGTGCCAGCAGCGTAGGTGTGGGACTTGAGCAGTTCTTC
CASSVGVGLEQFF
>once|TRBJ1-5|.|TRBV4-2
TGTGCCAGCAGCCAAGATGCGCGGGATCAGCCCCAGCATTTT
CASSQDARDQPQHF
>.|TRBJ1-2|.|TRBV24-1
TGTGCCACCAGACGGACCAGGTATGGCTACACCTTC
CATRRTRYGYTF
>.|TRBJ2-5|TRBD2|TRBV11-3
TGTGCCAGCAGTCCCGGACTAGCGGGGTACAAACAAGAGACCCAGTACTTC
CASSPGLAGYKQETQYF
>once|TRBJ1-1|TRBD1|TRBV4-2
TGTGCCAGCAGCCTTACAGGGGAACTAATACCAGACACTGAAGCTTTCTTT
CASSLTGELIPDTEAFF
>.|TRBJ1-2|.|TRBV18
TGTGCCAGCTCACCAGGTCCGGGATCTGACTATGGCTACACCTTC
CASSPGPGSDYGYTF
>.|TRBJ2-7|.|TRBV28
TGTGCCAGCAAACAACCGGGAGCGGTATACGAGCAGTACTTC
CASKQPGAVYEQYF